One T cell receptor beta chain is described in this entry. Cohorts were assigned according to the clinical history that participants reported. This sample is part of a study of blood T cell repertoires in COVID-19. Study background: T cells, B-cell-depleted T cells, or PBMCs provided the cDNA or gDNA that served as material.

Authors' processing steps: Amplification from reference gene primers served as the basis for estimated nucleated cell counts. Measured with immunoSEQ multiplex PCR; TCRdb has only the in-frame clones, and not every one. V, J and clone size are those of that table, while D and trimming were read from the DNA. The sample lists 200,000 to 250,000 clones, 83% occurring once. Germline V CDR1 and CDR2: MDHEN, SYDVKM. CDR3 length: 15 residues. The V end lost 6 bases, the J end lost 0 bases, and 14 bases lay between the germline ends. The sequenced sample was PBMCs or T cells enriched from blood (not recorded which). This receptor was taken from a woman in her fifties or sixties who had been exposed to COVID-19. This chain connects TRBV28 to TRBJ1-1; possible D gene TRBD1, 6 bases. The CDR3 DNA sequence: TGTGCCAGCAGGAAACAGGGAGGGATGAACACTGAAGCTTTCTTT. This encodes CASRKQGGMNTEAFF. The full variable domain, its missing parts supplied by reference TRBV28 and TRBJ1-1, is DVKVTQSSRYLVKRTGEKVFLECVQDMDHENMFWYRQDPGLGLRLIYFSYDVKMKEKGDIPEGYSVSREKKERFSLILESASTNQTSMYLCASRKQGGMNTEAFFGQGTRLTVV.